Sequencing of this T cell receptor beta chain was carried out in a study of post-analysis software for immune sequencing data. The wider study: Relapsing-remitting, secondary progressive and progressive-relapsing forms made up the multiple sclerosis disease courses. Study-wide results and caveats: Samples from a shared batch, those prepared together, strongly co-clustered by F measure. For normalized Chao1 diversity, multiple sclerosis patients scored significantly lower than controls did. Higher frequency in patients than in controls was seen for 5 or 6 TRBV segments, with TRBV5-6, TRBV5-1 and TRBV20-1 among them.

V lost 4 bases to trimming and J lost 3 bases; unmatched junction nucleotides: 6. The CDR3 runs 17 residues. From germline, CDR1 is SGHAT and CDR2 FQDESV (reference sequence). Unique molecular identifiers had been added to the TCR beta cDNA libraries. With about 1 to 11 million T cells as the source, a few hundred thousand cDNA molecules resulted. TCRdb ran MiXCR on the PCR reads and lists one entry per CDR3 protein. Of some 500,000 distinct CDR3 sequences listed, around 40% were seen once; the top ten hold roughly an eighth. Of note for this clonotype: The antigen is not known.

This clonotype originated in a girl under 18 with multiple sclerosis. The chain carries TRBV11-1 and TRBJ2-1; TRBD2 matches at 13 bases. Sequencing used blood. The CDR3 here is CASSYGLAGAIYNEQFF. The DNA for the CDR3 is TGTGCCAGCAGCTACGGACTAGCGGGAGCGATCTACAATGAGCAGTTCTTC.